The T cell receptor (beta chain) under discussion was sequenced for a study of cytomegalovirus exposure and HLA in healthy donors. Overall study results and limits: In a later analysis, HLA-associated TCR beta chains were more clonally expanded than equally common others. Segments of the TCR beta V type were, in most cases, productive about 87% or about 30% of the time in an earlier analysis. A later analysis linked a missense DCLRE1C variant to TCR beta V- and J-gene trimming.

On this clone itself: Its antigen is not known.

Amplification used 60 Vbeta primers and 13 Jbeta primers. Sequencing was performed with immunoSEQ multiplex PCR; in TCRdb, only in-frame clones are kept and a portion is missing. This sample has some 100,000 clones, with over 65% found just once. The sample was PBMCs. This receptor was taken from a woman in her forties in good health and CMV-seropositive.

The CDR3 DNA is TGCAGCGTTGAAGTAAGGGGGAACACCGGGGAGCTGTTTTTT. Translation gives CSVEVRGNTGELFF. The genes are TRBV29-1 and TRBJ2-2, with D perhaps matching TRBD1 (5 bases). CDR1 SQVTM and CDR2 ANQGSEA come from the germline V gene. This CDR3 comprises 14 residues. V was clipped by 1 base and J by 1 base, with 7 bases between them.